This TCR beta chain is from a study of T-cell memory formation after mild COVID-19. As regards this clonotype: Its specificity is not known.

Study conclusions and caveats: Clones contracting day 15 to 85 were balanced CD4/CD8; later expanders leaned CD4+.

5'RACE primed from the constant segment yielded TCR alpha and TCR beta cDNA libraries bearing sample barcodes and UMIs. Each CDR3 protein gets one entry after TCRdb re-called the 5' RACE reads with MiXCR. Of 210,000 or so distinct CDR3 sequences listed, about 11% are singletons. V lost 4 bases to trimming and J lost 0 bases, with 22 bases between them. Per the germline V gene, CDR1 is SGHRS and CDR2 is YFSETQ. The CDR3 has 18 residues. The sample consisted of PBMCs or a T cell subset sorted from them (not recorded which). The chain is built from TRBV5-1 and TRBJ1-1; D unclear. This TCR was recovered from a man younger than 35 who had mild COVID-19 (a few samples of this study predate the infection). Cell type and time point are not known. CDR3 sequence reads: CASSPPRTAGTMNTEAFF. The CDR3 DNA follows: TGCGCCAGCAGCCCCCCTCGGACCGCGGGAACCATGAACACTGAAGCTTTCTTT.